Given below is one TCR beta chain in context. The antigen is undetermined. The PCR had 60 Vbeta and 13 Jbeta primers. Here immunoSEQ multiplex PCR was the method, and the copy in TCRdb shows in-frame clones only, minus some. The sample holds some 200,000 clones, 65% to 90% seen once. The V end was cut by 2 bases, the J end by 3 bases, with 12 bases between. The CDR3 spans 15 residues. Germline CDR1 SGDLS, CDR2 YYNGEE. This sample stems from a study of cytomegalovirus exposure and HLA in healthy donors. The overall study: About 83 million unique TCRs from HLA-typed donors made up an early data release.

Findings and limits, study-wide: An analysis done earlier found most TCR beta V segments productive about 87% or about 30% of the time.

This clonotype was obtained from a girl aged 5-17 years in good health and CMV-seronegative. The chain has TRBV9 and TRBJ2-1; D possibly corresponds to TRBD2 (7 bases). Material for sequencing was PBMCs. CDR3 in DNA: TGTGCCAGCAGCGTGGGGAGGGACAACTACAATGAGCAGTTCTTC. Protein sequence: CASSVGRDNYNEQFF.